This T cell receptor (beta chain) derives from a study of radiotherapy plus CTLA-4 blockade in lung cancer. Study background: Overall, around 18% of patients showed an objective response, while over 25% attained disease control. Overall study findings and caveats: Dynamics of early blood T cell clones, together with interferon-beta, were reportedly the best predictors of response.

CDR1 is KGHSH and CDR2 is LQKENI in the germline V gene. V trimming: 6 bases; J trimming: 3 bases; junction bases outside the gene matches: 5. The CDR3 runs to 15 residues. With regard to this clone: The antigen is unknown.

Clones were read by immunoSEQ multiplex PCR, and TCRdb kept only the in-frame ones, dropping some. In the table there are tens of thousands of clones, 80% to 90% of which are singletons. The sequencing used peripheral blood, collected from a patient treated with radiotherapy plus ipilimumab. The chain is built from TRBV18 and TRBJ2-1; 10 bases match TRBD2. The sequence came from a human donor with non-small cell lung cancer whose response to radiotherapy plus ipilimumab could not be evaluated. CDR3 bases: TGTGCCAGCTCGTCCGGGACTAGCGACTACAATGAGCAGTTCTTC. Encoded protein: CASSSGTSDYNEQFF.